This T cell receptor beta chain was captured in a study of CXCR3-negative and CXCR3-positive naive CD8 T cells. CDR1 is MGHDK, CDR2 SYGVNS, per germline. There are 13 residues in the CDR3. Using triplicate sorts, 300,000 cells were collected each time from every CD8+ T cell subset. The study's findings and limits: Compared with CXCR3-negative naive cells, CXCR3-positive naive cells showed more hydrophobic TRB CDR3s.

Note on this clonotype: Its antigen is not known.

Each TRB cDNA library was prepared by 5' RACE (with UMI labels). TCRdb re-called the 5' RACE reads and gives one entry per CDR3 protein, without DNA. The specimen's table records tens of thousands of distinct CDR3 sequences. The sample comprised naive CXCR3+ CD8+ T cells from blood. Subset specified: CD45RO-CCR7+CD27+CD95- naive CD8+ T cells expressing CXCR3 (TNR3+). This chain connects TRBV25-1 to TRBJ1-1; TCRdb returns TRBD1, unconfirmable since there is no DNA. The receptor was isolated from a human donor in good health. Some clones in this sample may be carry-over from other donors' samples. CDR3 loop: CASSEYGGTEAFF. The full variable domain, completed using reference TRBV25-1 and TRBJ1-1, is EADIYQTPRYLVIGTGKKITLECSQTMGHDKMYWYQQDPGMELHLIHYSYGVNSTEKGDLSSESTVSRIRTEHFPLTLESARPSHTSQYLCASSEYGGTEAFFGQGTRLTVV.